This TCR beta chain comes out of a study of shared T cell receptors in the human thymus. This CDR3 is 18 amino acids long. Germline CDR1 and CDR2: MNHNS and SASEGT. V was trimmed by 2 bases and J by 0 bases, leaving 14 bases between them. The assay was immunoSEQ multiplex PCR, and TCRdb's table has in-frame clones only and misses some. The sample yields 720,000 or so clones, 80% to 90% seen once. These data were also reused for a study on human thymus T cells. From that second work: Resections that were taken during corrective heart surgery supplied the thymus tissue. Unrelated individuals reportedly shared highly overlapping thymic TCR repertoires.

The TCR originated in a girl in the first two years of life with a congenital heart defect. Sample: thymocytes. The chain uses TRBV6-1 and TRBJ1-6; no clear D gene. Here the CDR3 reads CASSELLDQRSYNSPLHF. CDR3 DNA sequence: TGTGCCAGCAGTGAATTGCTGGATCAGCGCTCCTATAATTCACCCCTCCACTTT.